The next 10 T cell receptor beta chains were all read from a single sample in a study of T cell responses to AZD1222 COVID-19 vaccine. Some clones are missing from TCRdb's copy, which holds only in-frame ones; the method was immunoSEQ multiplex PCR. The data contain 140,000 or so clones, around 90% of them singletons. Source: peripheral blood, taken 28 days after the second dose of the MenACWY control vaccine. Every receptor here comes from an adult who received the MenACWY meningococcal vaccine as a control.

V is TRBV2 and J is TRBJ2-5; tentative D call: TRBD2 (5 bases). Germline V lookup: CDR1 SNHLY, CDR2 FYNNEI. The CDR3 loop spans 12 amino acids. V lost 7 bases, J lost 5 bases, and 11 bases lay in between. CDR3 sequence reads: CASTGLRETQYF. The CDR3 bases are TGTGCCAGCACGGGGTTGAGGGAGACCCAGTACTTC.

The J gene is TRBJ1-4, the V gene TRBV6-5; D gene uncertain. In germline, CDR1 is MNHEY, CDR2 SVGAGI. This CDR3 is 14 amino acids long. Trimming removed 6 bases at V and 0 bases at J, with 8 bases between. The DNA of the CDR3 is TGTGCCAGCAGCTTGACGGCAACTAATGAAAAACTGTTTTTT. Translation: CASSLTATNEKLFF.

The chain recombines TRBV11-2 with TRBJ2-1; 12 nucleotides agree with TRBD2. V lost 1 base, J lost 8 bases, and 6 bases stayed unmatched. The CDR3 is 16 residues long. CDR1 is SGHAT and CDR2 is FQNNGV in the germline V gene. The CDR3 region has the DNA TGTGCCAGCAGCTTAGTTTCTAGCGGGAGGGCCTATGAGCAGTTCTTC. It translates to CASSLVSSGRAYEQFF.

This clone appeared a single time. V gene TRBV2 combines with J gene TRBJ1-6, with a possible D match to TRBD1 (6 bases). Trimming stripped 6 bases from V and 6 bases from J, with 12 bases between. Germline V CDR1 and CDR2: SNHLY, FYNNEI. CDR3 length: 14 residues. CDR3 loop: CASSAEGGNSPLHF. The CDR3 nucleotides read TGTGCCAGCAGCGCTGAAGGGGGTAATTCACCCCTCCACTTT.

This chain connects TRBV6-2 or TRBV6-3 to TRBJ2-2; 8 nucleotides align to TRBD2. CDR3 length: 16 residues. Germline CDR1 MNHEY, CDR2 SVGEGT. With 5 bases clipped from V and 3 bases from J, the junction kept 8 bases outside the gene matches. The CDR3 bases are TGTGCCAGCAGTAAAAGCGGGAGTGGGTACACCGGGGAGCTGTTTTTT. The encoded protein is CASSKSGSGYTGELFF.

The CDR3: CATSGYTF. CDR3 sequence (DNA): TGTGCCACAAGCGGCTACACCTTC. The chain links TRBV19 to TRBJ1-2; D unclear. CDR1 LNHDA and CDR2 SQIVND come from the germline V gene (reference sequence). V dropped 10 bases and J dropped 8 bases, with 5 bases sitting between them. The CDR3 has 8 amino acids.

The rearrangement uses TRBV6-5 and TRBJ2-7; D gene uncertain. The length of the CDR3 is 13 residues. The V end lost 10 bases, the J end lost 3 bases, and 16 bases lay between the germline ends. Germline CDR1 MNHEY, CDR2 SVGAGI. The CDR3 loop reads CATKSGTDYEQYF. The CDR3, as DNA: TGTGCCACCAAGTCGGGCACTGACTACGAGCAGTACTTC.

This clone appeared a single time. The CDR3, as DNA: TGTGCCAGCAGAACCAGGGCCCCCTACGAGCAGTACTTC. Amino acid sequence: CASRTRAPYEQYF. This chain links TRBV28 with TRBJ2-7; the D gene is possibly TRBD1 (5 bases). The germline gives CDR1 MDHEN, CDR2 SYDVKM. This CDR3 is 13 amino acids long. Trimming shortened V by 6 bases and J by 2 bases, and 11 bases separated the two germline ends.

The chain employs TRBV19 and TRBJ1-2, with D tentatively TRBD1 (5 bases). From germline, CDR1 is LNHDA and CDR2 SQIVND (reference sequence). The V and J ends lost 7 bases and 2 bases respectively, with 14 bases between them. This CDR3 spans 14 amino acids. In nucleotides, the CDR3 is TGTGCCAGTATCCCCGGGCAGGGAAACTATGGCTACACCTTC. The encoded protein is CASIPGQGNYGYTF.

The V call is TRBV6-1, the J call TRBJ1-2, with a possible D match to TRBD1 (5 bases). The length of the CDR3 is 15 residues. From germline, CDR1 is MNHNS and CDR2 SASEGT. V dropped 1 base and J dropped 4 bases, with 13 bases sitting between them. CDR3 region: CASSEERGSVYGYTF. The DNA for the CDR3 is TGTGCCAGCAGTGAAGAAAGGGGCTCGGTCTATGGCTACACCTTC.